One sample yielded the 22 T cell receptor beta chains listed below, sequenced in a study of vaccination effects on CD4 cells after COVID-19. The antigens for these receptors are not known. Profiling relied on immunoSEQ multiplex PCR, and the TCRdb table lists in-frame clones only, not all of them. The sample has around 66,000 clones, roughly 74% seen once. Having been cultured for 10 days, the cells underwent CD4+ T cell isolation. Participants received two doses of either the BNT162b2 or mRNA-1273 vaccine. This sample comprised CD4+ T cells from PBMCs cultured without peptide, obtained after COVID-19 vaccination. Receptors were obtained from a human donor who received a COVID-19 vaccine.

V and J are TRBV4-1 and TRBJ1-1; no reliable D call. Germline values: CDR1 MGHRA, CDR2 YSYEKL. CDR3 length: 14 residues. The V end lost 1 base, the J end lost 4 bases, and 10 bases lay between the germline ends. The CDR3 spells CASSQAIWGTEAFF. The CDR3 nucleotides are TGCGCCAGCAGCCAAGCCATCTGGGGCACTGAAGCTTTCTTT.

The genes are TRBV2 and TRBJ1-1, with a possible D match to TRBD1 (5 bases). With 2 bases removed from V and 4 bases from J, the gap between germline ends came to 8 bases. The CDR3 is made up of 13 amino acids. Germline lookup yields CDR1 SNHLY and CDR2 FYNNEI. In DNA, the CDR3 is TGTGCCAGCAGTGAACAGCAGGGCACTGAAGCTTTCTTT. It is translated as CASSEQQGTEAFF. Full variable domain (remainder filled in from reference TRBV2 and TRBJ1-1): EPEVTQTPSHQVTQMGQEVILRCVPISNHLYFYWYRQILGQKVEFLVSFYNNEISEKSEIFDDQFSVERPDGSNFTLKIRSTKLEDSAMYFCASSEQQGTEAFFGQGTRLTVV.

The J gene is TRBJ1-1, the V gene TRBV5-1; tentatively, D is TRBD1 (6 bases). CDR1 and CDR2 (germline): SGHRS, YFSETQ. The CDR3 is 14 residues long. Trimming took off 2 bases at V and 3 bases at J, with 11 bases between the two ends. CDR3 amino acids: CASSFGGGDTEAFF. CDR3 nucleotides: TGCGCCAGCAGCTTCGGAGGGGGGGACACTGAAGCTTTCTTT.

This chain uses TRBV19 with TRBJ1-6; D gene ambiguous. V was shortened by 6 bases and J by 9 bases, with 15 bases between the two germline ends. CDR1 LNHDA and CDR2 SQIVND come from the germline V gene (reference sequence). The CDR3 extends over 14 amino acids. CDR3 sequence (DNA): TGTGCCAGTAGACACGGGCGGAAGGGTTCACCCCTCCACTTT. It is translated as CASRHGRKGSPLHF.

This clone was counted a few times. This rearrangement joins TRBV5-1 to TRBJ2-1; D might be TRBD1 (6 bases). The V end lost 3 bases, the J end lost 3 bases, and 10 bases lay between the germline ends. This CDR3 is built from 14 residues. Germline assignment: CDR1 SGHRS and CDR2 YFSETQ. This CDR3 reads CASSSPDSYNEQFF. The CDR3 coding sequence is TGCGCCAGCAGCTCGCCGGACAGCTACAATGAGCAGTTCTTC.

The J gene is TRBJ2-6, the V gene TRBV19; D is perhaps TRBD2 (6 bases). The CDR3 has 19 amino acids. Trimming removed 3 bases from V and 2 bases from J, with 20 bases in between. From germline, CDR1 is LNHDA and CDR2 SQIVND (reference sequence). CDR3 amino acids: CASSIRSGDLAAGANVLTF. CDR3 DNA: TGTGCCAGTAGTATTCGTTCTGGGGACTTAGCCGCTGGGGCCAACGTCCTGACTTTC.

J is TRBJ1-1 and V is TRBV19, with TRBD1 matching 8 bases. CDR1 and CDR2 from the germline V gene are LNHDA and SQIVND (reference sequence). The CDR3 has 14 amino acids. After removal of 6 bases from V and 1 base from J, the junction contained 4 bases not matched to a gene. The CDR3 bases are TGTGCCAGTAGGCTACAGGGGGGGAACACTGAAGCTTTCTTT. It is translated as CASRLQGGNTEAFF.

A single count supports this clone. This chain uses TRBV30 with TRBJ2-1, with a possible D match to TRBD1 (6 bases). The CDR3 is 13 residues long. Trimming pared 5 bases from V and 3 bases from J, leaving 11 bases between. Germline lookup yields CDR1 GTSNPN and CDR2 SVGIG (reference sequence). The CDR3 protein is CAWVGQYYNEQFF. The CDR3 DNA follows: TGTGCCTGGGTAGGACAGTACTACAATGAGCAGTTCTTC.

This sequence joins TRBV4-1 and TRBJ1-6, with D possibly TRBD1 on 6 matching bases. Germline CDR1 reads MGHRA; CDR2 reads YSYEKL. The CDR3 contains 16 residues. Between the trimmed V and J ends, which lost 0 bases and 6 bases, there was a span of 12 bases. The CDR3 DNA follows: TGCGCCAGCAGCCAAGATTTGGGGGGCTCTAATTCACCCCTCCACTTT. Translating it yields CASSQDLGGSNSPLHF.

The chain recombines TRBV7-2 with TRBJ2-1, with 8 bases matching TRBD2. Germline CDR1 and CDR2: SGHTA and FQGNSA. The junction had 5 bases not matched to a gene; V was cut back by 5 bases and J by 8 bases. The CDR3 extends over 13 amino acids. CDR3 residues: CASSMRGADEQFF. CDR3 in DNA: TGTGCCAGCAGCATGCGGGGGGCCGATGAGCAGTTCTTC.

The rearrangement joins TRBV27 to TRBJ2-6; 7 positions agree with TRBD1. Unmatched junction bases numbered 12, after V lost 7 bases and J lost 0 bases. There are 18 residues in the CDR3. Germline CDR1 is MNHEY and CDR2 is SMNVEV (reference sequence). DNA for the CDR3: TGTGCCAGCACCTTGACAGGGCCAGTTTTCTCTGGGGCCAACGTCCTGACTTTC. Translating gives CASTLTGPVFSGANVLTF.

The chain carries TRBV11-2 and TRBJ2-7; 10 nucleotides align to TRBD1. The CDR3 has 16 amino acids. The V segment lost 1 base and the J segment 5 bases; nucleotides outside the gene matches: 8. Looked up from germline, CDR1 is SGHAT and CDR2 is FQNNGV. The CDR3 here is CASSLGRGTGAHEQYV. The CDR3 bases are TGTGCCAGCAGCTTAGGGAGGGGGACAGGGGCCCACGAGCAGTACGTC.

The rearrangement joins TRBV6-1 to TRBJ2-7; weak D call: TRBD1 (5 bases). CDR3 length: 14 residues. Germline V gene data show CDR1 as MNHNS and CDR2 as SASEGT. Between the trimmed V and J ends, which lost 0 bases and 3 bases, there was a span of 9 bases. CDR3 DNA: TGTGCCAGCAGTGAAGCCGGACACTACTACGAGCAGTACGTC. Translation gives CASSEAGHYYEQYV.

V and J are TRBV7-8 and TRBJ1-5; 11 bases line up with TRBD1. Germline V CDR1 and CDR2: SGHVS, FQNEAQ. There are 17 residues in the CDR3. J lost 2 bases, V lost 5 bases, and 8 bases had no gene match. The CDR3 spells CASSQNGQGAGNQPQHF. The CDR3 nucleotides read TGTGCCAGCAGCCAGAATGGACAGGGGGCGGGCAATCAGCCCCAGCATTTT.

This sequence joins TRBV19 and TRBJ1-1, with D possibly matching TRBD1 (5 bases). The CDR3 is 15 amino acids. CDR1 LNHDA and CDR2 SQIVND come from the germline V gene (reference sequence). Trimming took off 5 bases at V and 1 base at J, with 14 bases between the two ends. The chain's CDR3 is CASSPLGEPNTEAFF. The CDR3 DNA is TGTGCCAGTAGTCCCTTAGGGGAACCGAACACTGAAGCTTTCTTT.

This clone was detected only once. This sequence joins TRBV2 and TRBJ2-5, with D perhaps TRBD2 (6 bases). This CDR3 is 14 amino acids long. Trimming stripped 4 bases from V and 5 bases from J, with 14 bases between. Germline CDR1 SNHLY, CDR2 FYNNEI. The CDR3 loop is CASSGTLAGETQYF. The CDR3 nucleotides read TGTGCCAGCAGTGGTACACTAGCTGGGGAGACCCAGTACTTC.

This clone has only a few counts. V usage is TRBV10-3 and J usage is TRBJ1-6, with D possibly matching TRBD1 (5 bases). The ends were cut back, 3 bases at V and 15 bases at J, with 9 bases in the middle. Germline assignment: CDR1 ENHRY and CDR2 SYGVKD. This CDR3 region has 11 residues. The CDR3 coding sequence is TGTGCCATCAGTGACGGGGGGATCCTCCACTTT. It is translated as CAISDGGILHF.

The chain couples TRBV18 to TRBJ2-1, with TRBD2 identical over 10 bases. V gave up 0 bases and J gave up 15 bases; unmatched junction bases: 14. This CDR3 comprises 16 residues. Germline-derived CDR1 and CDR2 are KGHSH and LQKENI. The CDR3 DNA is TGTGCCAGCTCACCACCGGGCCCAGCGGGGGGGCCCCGGCGGTTCTTC. As protein: CASSPPGPAGGPRRFF.

The V and J genes are TRBV3-1 (or the pseudogene TRBV3-2) and TRBJ2-1, with TRBD1 as a possible D gene (6 bases). This CDR3 comprises 17 residues. Trimming left V 3 bases short and J 0 bases short, with 15 bases between. CDR1 is LGHDT and CDR2 is YNNKEL in the germline V gene (reference sequence). Written as DNA, the CDR3 is TGTGCCAGCAGCCAGTCTACAGGGCCCCGCTCCTACAATGAGCAGTTCTTC. Protein sequence: CASSQSTGPRSYNEQFF.

The count of this clone is one. The chain joins TRBV7-2 to TRBJ2-3, with D possibly TRBD1 on 6 matching bases. The CDR3 is 14 residues long. Germline V gives CDR1 SGHTA, CDR2 FQGNSA. Trimming left V 1 base short and J 6 bases short, with 11 bases between. Here the CDR3 DNA reads TGTGCCAGCAGCTTAGTGGGGGCGCTGGATACGCAGTATTTT. Amino acids: CASSLVGALDTQYF.

CDR3 residues: CATSDPGNGELFF. The CDR3 DNA follows: TGTGCCACCAGTGATCCAGGGAACGGGGAGCTGTTTTTT. The chain uses TRBV24-1 and TRBJ2-2; the D gene is possibly TRBD1 (5 bases). V lost 3 bases, J lost 7 bases, and 8 bases lay in between. The CDR3 is 13 amino acids. The germline gives CDR1 KGHDR, CDR2 SFDVKD.

V gene TRBV3-1 (or the pseudogene TRBV3-2) combines with J gene TRBJ2-7; D not resolved. The CDR3 consists of 13 residues. CDR1 and CDR2 (germline): LGHDT, YNNKEL (reference sequence). V lost 4 bases and J 4 bases, leaving 11 bases between the germline ends. The CDR3 nucleotides read TGTGCCAGCAGCCCTCAGACCCCTTACGAGCAGTACGTC. Protein: CASSPQTPYEQYV.